These 5 T cell receptor beta chains came from one sample sequenced in a study of T cell responses to AZD1222 COVID-19 vaccine. Repertoires were generated with immunoSEQ multiplex PCR, while TCRdb's copy carries only in-frame clones and drops some. The sample consists of under 70,000 clones, more than 65% of them appearing once. The sample in question was peripheral blood, obtained on day 0 of MenACWY control vaccination. These receptors came from an adult in good health.

V is TRBV7-9 and J is TRBJ1-1, with TRBD1 identical over 7 bases. This CDR3 spans 13 amino acids. Germline trimming cut 4 bases from V and 4 bases from J; bases unmatched to any gene: 3. The germline CDR1 and CDR2 sequences are SEHNR and FQNEAQ (reference sequence). CDR3 residues: CASSSQGFTEAFF. The CDR3 DNA sequence: TGTGCCAGCAGCTCACAGGGGTTCACTGAAGCTTTCTTT.

This clone was detected a few times. This chain links TRBV6-1 with TRBJ1-3; 7 nucleotides line up with TRBD1. This CDR3 region has 18 residues. Per germline, CDR1 MNHNS and CDR2 SASEGT. V trimming: 3 bases; J trimming: 0 bases; junction bases outside the gene matches: 11. The CDR3: CASSEEGAGRSSGNTIYF. CDR3 DNA sequence: TGTGCCAGCAGTGAGGAGGGGGCGGGACGCAGCTCTGGAAACACCATATATTTT.

This sequence joins TRBV5-1 and TRBJ1-4; unclear D gene. The CDR3 is 15 amino acids. V was pared by 0 bases and J by 4 bases, with 10 bases between. The germline CDR1 and CDR2 sequences are SGHRS and YFSETQ. The CDR3 loop is CASSLGSGINEKLFF. In nucleotides, the CDR3 is TGCGCCAGCAGCTTGGGATCCGGTATTAATGAAAAACTGTTTTTT.

V usage is TRBV27 and J usage is TRBJ2-3; 8 bases are a match to TRBD2. There are 14 residues in the CDR3. Germline assignment: CDR1 MNHEY and CDR2 SMNVEV (reference sequence). Trimming removed 5 bases from V and 4 bases from J; junction bases left unmatched: 5. The CDR3 nucleotides are TGTGCCAGCAGTCCCGGACTAGCCCCAGATACGCAGTATTTT. As protein: CASSPGLAPDTQYF.

In its sample, this clone was seen a few times. The rearrangement uses TRBV3-1 (or the pseudogene TRBV3-2) and TRBJ2-1; the D gene is possibly TRBD2 (6 bases). CDR3 length: 13 residues. V shed 5 bases and J shed 7 bases, with 12 bases lying between them. Germline CDR1 is LGHDT and CDR2 is YNNKEL (reference sequence). In DNA form, the CDR3 reads TGTGCCAGCAGCGAAAGACGGGGGAATGAGCAGTTCTTC. This gives the protein CASSERRGNEQFF.